The sequence of this T cell receptor beta chain was determined in a study of blood T cell repertoires in COVID-19. As for the study in general: The United States, Italy and Spain supplied acute and convalescent COVID-19 samples. PBMCs, B-cell-depleted T cells, or T cells provided the cDNA or gDNA that made up the material.

Original handling: Amplification with reference gene primers provided the estimates of nucleated cell counts. Some clones are missing from TCRdb's copy, which holds only in-frame ones; the method was immunoSEQ multiplex PCR. V, J and clone size are those of that table, while D and trimming were read from the DNA. The sample records 55,000 to 80,000 clones, around 90% being singletons. Per the germline V gene, CDR1 is KGHSH and CDR2 is LQKENI. Between the trimmed V and J ends, which lost 1 base and 0 bases, there was a span of 7 bases. There are 15 residues in the CDR3. The receptor was derived from a man between 50 and 59 years old with acute or convalescent COVID-19. The sequenced sample consisted of peripheral blood. This chain joins TRBV18 and TRBJ1-3; D call uncertain. CDR3 bases: TGTGCCAGCTCACCACGAAGGAGCTCTGGAAACACCATATATTTT. Its protein product is CASSPRRSSGNTIYF.